Included here is one T cell receptor beta chain sequence, with context. Its matching antigen is unknown. The sample originates from a study of molecular identifiers for immune sequencing clone quantification. Across the study: Five aliquots were made in replicates from the RNA of about 20,000 or 100,000 naive CD8 cells, and four were sequenced. Whole-study findings and limits: One cell's worth of spiked Jurkat TCR RNA was reportedly detectable among about a million naive cells. The study found clones above 20 RNA copies held over 97% of effector molecules and under 1% in naive cells. A shared barcode on identical TCR molecules could lead to underestimated sizes for highly expanded clones.

The CDR3 runs to 14 residues. CDR1 and CDR2 from the germline V gene are LNHDA and SQIVND (reference sequence). V lost 4 bases, J lost 5 bases, and 5 bases stayed unmatched. TCRdb re-analysed the PCR reads in MiXCR, keeping a single row per CDR3 protein. The data contain 490,000 or so distinct CDR3 sequences, about a fifth of them seen just once; the ten biggest clones take up approximately 0.84%. The chain employs TRBV19 and TRBJ1-2; 9 nucleotides agree with TRBD1. The TCR comes from a human donor in good health. Some libraries in this study had Jurkat cell RNA spiked in. The specimen sequenced was naive CD8+ T cells from blood, with Jurkat cell RNA spiked in. Subset here: FACS-sorted CD8+CD4-CCR7+CD45RA+ naive T cells. The CDR3 DNA follows: TGTGCCAGTAGTACTACAGGGGGCTTTTATGGCTACACCTTC. Protein product: CASSTTGGFYGYTF.